This T cell receptor (beta chain) derives from a study of blood T cell repertoires in COVID-19. Data came from immunoSEQ multiplex PCR; TCRdb stores just in-frame clones and leaves some out. The sample has roughly 200,000 clones, more than 85% seen once. The CDR3 covers 12 residues. J was trimmed by 8 bases and V by 5 bases; bases with no gene match: 5. The material sequenced was peripheral blood. The rearrangement links TRBV12-3 or TRBV12-4 to TRBJ1-1; 7 bases are a match to TRBD1. The clonotype was recovered from a woman aged 50 to 60 with COVID-19, enrolled during active disease. In DNA, the CDR3 is TGTGCCAGCAGTCCTACAGGGGTGGAAGCTTTCTTT. Encoded protein: CASSPTGVEAFF.